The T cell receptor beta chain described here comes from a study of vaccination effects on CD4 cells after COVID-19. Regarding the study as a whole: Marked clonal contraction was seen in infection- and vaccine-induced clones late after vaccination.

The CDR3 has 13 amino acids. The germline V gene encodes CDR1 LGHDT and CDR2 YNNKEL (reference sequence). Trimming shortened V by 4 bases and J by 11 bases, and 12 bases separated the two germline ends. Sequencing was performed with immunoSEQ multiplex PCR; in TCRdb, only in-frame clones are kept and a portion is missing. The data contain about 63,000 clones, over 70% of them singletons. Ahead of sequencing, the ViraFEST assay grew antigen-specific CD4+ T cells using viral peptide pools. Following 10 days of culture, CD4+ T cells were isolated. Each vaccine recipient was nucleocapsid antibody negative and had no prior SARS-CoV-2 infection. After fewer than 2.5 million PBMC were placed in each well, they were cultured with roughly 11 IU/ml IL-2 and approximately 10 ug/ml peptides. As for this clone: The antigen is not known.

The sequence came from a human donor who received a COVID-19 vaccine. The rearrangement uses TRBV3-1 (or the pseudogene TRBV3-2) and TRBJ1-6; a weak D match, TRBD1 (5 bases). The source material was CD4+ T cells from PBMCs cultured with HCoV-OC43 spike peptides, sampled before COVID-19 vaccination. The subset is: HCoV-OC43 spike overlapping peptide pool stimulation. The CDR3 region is CASSPQGGAPLHF. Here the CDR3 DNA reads TGTGCCAGCAGCCCCCAGGGAGGGGCACCCCTCCACTTT.